This TCR beta chain was sequenced for a study of OX40 agonist ivuxolimab in advanced cancers. Germline CDR1 reads MNHNS; CDR2 reads SASEGT. The V gene end was trimmed by 6 bases and the J gene end by 0 bases; junction bases not matched to a gene: 4. CDR3 length equals 14 residues. Data came from immunoSEQ multiplex PCR; TCRdb stores just in-frame clones and leaves some out. Of around 33,000 clones listed, about 90% are singletons. Specimen: CD4+ or CD8+ T cells sorted from blood, collected in a trial of the OX40 agonist ivuxolimab. J is TRBJ2-5 and V is TRBV6-1; TRBD1 matches at 7 bases. The clonotype originates from an adult with an advanced solid tumor such as melanoma, head and neck, liver or kidney cancer. CDR3 sequence: CASRPGQNQETQYF. The CDR3 DNA is TGTGCCAGCAGGCCGGGACAGAACCAAGAGACCCAGTACTTC.